The present entry profiles one T cell receptor beta chain with its context. Its antigen is unidentified. V lost 3 bases to trimming and J lost 4 bases, with 9 bases between them. Germline V gene sequence: CDR1 SNHLY, CDR2 FYNNEI. The CDR3 extends over 13 amino acids. This sample is drawn from a study of OX40 agonist ivuxolimab in advanced cancers. Across the whole study: Ivuxolimab, an antibody acting as an agonist of OX40 (CD134), was used to treat patients. The dose of intravenous ivuxolimab that patients received every 2 weeks ranged from 0.01 to 10 mg/kg.

Sampling times: baseline, cycle 4 day 1, cycle 7 day 1. Clones were sequenced by immunoSEQ multiplex PCR, and TCRdb holds only the in-frame ones, with some missing. The repertoire holds 90,000 to 95,000 clones, with approximately 80% as singletons. Study observations and caveats: On average, CD8+ T cells had more expanded clones than CD4+.

The receptor was isolated from an adult with an advanced solid tumor such as melanoma, head and neck, liver or kidney cancer. This chain joins TRBV2 and TRBJ1-2, with D possibly being TRBD1 (5 bases). Sample: CD4+ or CD8+ T cells sorted from blood, taken in a trial of the OX40 agonist ivuxolimab. The CDR3 DNA reads TGTGCCAGCAGTGACCTCGGGACCTATGGCTACACCTTC. Translation: CASSDLGTYGYTF.